A selection of T cell receptor beta chains follows, all from one sample in a study of Tregs in tolerant kidney transplant recipients. Some clones are missing from TCRdb's copy, which holds only in-frame ones; the method was immunoSEQ multiplex PCR. Here the sample spans some 21,000 clones, more than 65% being singletons. Specimen: CD8+ T cells from blood (PBMCs), collected 6 months after the transplant. Receptors were obtained from a human patient who received a combined kidney and bone marrow transplant. Some T cells may arise from the graft donor. The CDR3 runs from the conserved cysteine through the conserved F or W. D genes are given only for firm matches. Clone size appears in some rows only: once, few, many, or a class for an expanded clone.

size	D	V	J	DNA	CDR3
-	TRBD1	TRBV25-1	TRBJ2-1	TGTGCCAGCAGTGAATTGGGGACAGGGGGCTACTCCTACAATGAGCAGTTCTTC	CASSELGTGGYSYNEQFF
-	TRBD2	TRBV7-9	TRBJ2-1	TGTGCCAGCAGCCCCCCAGCGGGGGAGAGCTCCTACAATGAGCAGTTCTTC	CASSPPAGESSYNEQFF
-	-	TRBV4-3	TRBJ2-3	TGCGCCAGCAGCCAAGATTATGCGGGGAGCACAGATACGCAGTATTTT	CASSQDYAGSTDTQYF
once	TRBD1	TRBV27	TRBJ1-2	TGTGCCAGCAGTCCAGGGGGGCTCTATGGCTACACCTTC	CASSPGGLYGYTF
once	TRBD1	TRBV7-8	TRBJ1-1	TGTGCCAGCAGCTTAGGGACAGGGCTCACTGAAGCTTTCTTT	CASSLGTGLTEAFF
-	TRBD2	TRBV5-6	TRBJ2-4	TGTGCCAGCAGCTTGGCTAGCGGGGTAGCCAAAAACATTCAGTACTTC	CASSLASGVAKNIQYF
-	TRBD1	TRBV19	TRBJ1-4	TGTGCCAGTAGTCCAGGGGGAGGAGGTCTTGGTGAAAAACTGTTTTTT	CASSPGGGGLGEKLFF
-	-	TRBV21-1	TRBJ1-2	TGTGCCAGCAGCAAGACAGGGTCCTGGGGCTACACCTTC	CASSKTGSWGYTF
-	TRBD2	TRBV7-6	TRBJ2-3	TGTGCCAGCAGCTTAGAATCGGGAGGCCATACGCAGTATTTT	CASSLESGGHTQYF
-	TRBD2	TRBV4-3	TRBJ2-7	TGCGCCAGCAGCCAAGTTTACCTAGCGGGGGGGATAAGCTCCTACGAGCAGTACTTC	CASSQVYLAGGISSYEQYF
few	-	TRBV4-3	TRBJ1-1	TGCGCCAGCAGCCAATCTTACAGGTTAGGAACTGAAGCTTTCTTT	CASSQSYRLGTEAFF
-	-	TRBV7-9	TRBJ2-5	TGTGCCAGCAGCTTAGTCCGGGGGTTTGAGACCCAGTACTTC	CASSLVRGFETQYF
once	TRBD2	TRBV19	TRBJ2-7	TGTGCCAGTACTAGCGGGAGTAGCTACGAGCAGTACTTC	CASTSGSSYEQYF
once	-	TRBV6-6	TRBJ2-5	TGTGCCAGCAGTTCACGGGTGCAAGAGACCCAGTACTTC	CASSSRVQETQYF
-	TRBD1	TRBV7-2	TRBJ1-2	TGTGCCACCGACAGGGAGAGTAACTATGGCTACACCTTC	CATDRESNYGYTF
once	-	TRBV7-9	TRBJ2-7	TGTGCCAGCATCGATAAGGGAGGATACGAGCAGTACTTC	CASIDKGGYEQYF
-	-	TRBV9	TRBJ2-5	TGTGCCAGCAGCGTATACAGGGAGCAAGAGACCCAGTACTTC	CASSVYREQETQYF
-	-	TRBV10-3	TRBJ1-1	TGTGCCGTCGCCTCCAGGGAAATGAACACTGAAGCTTTCTTT	CAVASREMNTEAFF
-	-	TRBV6-1	TRBJ2-7	TGTGCCAGCAGTTTGGGCGGGGACTCCTACGAGCAGTACTTC	CASSLGGDSYEQYF
-	TRBD1	TRBV2	TRBJ1-1	TGTGCCAGCAGAGACGCAGGGGGTACTGAAGCTTTCTTT	CASRDAGGTEAFF
once	-	TRBV12-5	TRBJ2-1	TGTGCTAGTGGTTTCCCCATACAGGTCTACTCCTACAATGAGCACGAGAACTCCTACAATGAGCAGTTCTTC	CASGFPIQVYSYNEHENSYNEQFF
once	TRBD2	TRBV9	TRBJ2-7	TGTGCCAGCAGCCAAAGCGGGACTGCACTCTACGAGCAGTACTTC	CASSQSGTALYEQYF
once	TRBD2	TRBV6-4	TRBJ2-1	TGTGCCAGCACCCCCTCCATCGCTAGCGGCAATGAGCAGTTCTTC	CASTPSIASGNEQFF
-	-	TRBV15	TRBJ1-1	TGTGCCACCGGAGATGCCCGGACATGGCCTTTGAACACTGAAGCTTTCTTT	CATGDARTWPLNTEAFF
-	-	TRBV28	TRBJ1-6	TGTGCCAGCAGTTCGCGCGGGGGTGGGAATTCACCCCTCCACTTT	CASSSRGGGNSPLHF
once	TRBD2	TRBV5-6	TRBJ2-3	TGTGCCAGCAGCTTCTGGTCTCGCGGGAGAATTGAGAGCACAGATACGCAGTATTTT	CASSFWSRGRIESTDTQYF
once	-	TRBV19	TRBJ2-2	TGTGCCAGTAGTATGGGGAGTCTTCGGGGATCCACCGGGGAGCTGTTTTTT	CASSMGSLRGSTGELFF
few	-	TRBV29-1	TRBJ1-2	TGCAGCGTTGAAGCCCCCGACAGAGCCTATGGCTACACCTTC	CSVEAPDRAYGYTF
-	TRBD2	TRBV10-3	TRBJ2-3	TGTGCCATCAGCGCTACTCTCCGGGGAGGGACAGATACGCAGTATTTT	CAISATLRGGTDTQYF
hyperexpanded	-	TRBV19	TRBJ1-1	TGTGCCAGTAGTATTGGCCACACTGAAGCTTTCTTT	CASSIGHTEAFF
-	-	TRBV19	TRBJ2-1	TGTGCCAGTAGTGCGGATTCGAGCTCCTACAATGAGCAGTTCTTC	CASSADSSSYNEQFF
-	-	TRBV27	TRBJ1-1	TGTGCCAGCAGTTTCGGGGGTTTGGTCACTGAAGCTTTCTTT	CASSFGGLVTEAFF
-	TRBD2	TRBV13	TRBJ2-7	TGTGCCAGCAGCCAGCGGGGGGGCCTGCATGAGCAGTACTTC	CASSQRGGLHEQYF
-	-	TRBV4-3	TRBJ2-7	TGCGCCAGCAGCCCGCAGACAGGCACCTTCTACGAGCAGTACTTC	CASSPQTGTFYEQYF
-	-	TRBV2	TRBJ1-4	TGTGCCAGCAGATTGACAGAAAAACTGTTTTTT	CASRLTEKLFF
-	-	TRBV21-1	TRBJ2-2	TGTGCCAGCAGCACAAGACTAGCAGGTGACAACACCGGGGAGCTGTTTTTT	CASSTRLAGDNTGELFF
medium-sized	-	TRBV10-2	TRBJ2-7	TGCGCCAGCAGTACAGGGTTTGTCTCCTACGAGCAGTACTTC	CASSTGFVSYEQYF
-	-	TRBV5-4	TRBJ2-1	TGTGCCAGCAGCTCTTTTATTAATGAGCAGTTCTTC	CASSSFINEQFF
few	TRBD1	TRBV29-1	TRBJ1-2	TGCAGCGTGCTATCCGGGACAGGCTCCTATGGCTACACCTTC	CSVLSGTGSYGYTF
-	TRBD1	TRBV28	TRBJ2-7	TGTGCCAGCAGCGCCCCGGGACAGACCTACGAGCAGTACTTC	CASSAPGQTYEQYF
-	-	TRBV9	TRBJ2-7	TGTGCCAGCAGCGTAGGGGCAGGGGCCGCCTACGAGCAGTACTTC	CASSVGAGAAYEQYF
medium-sized	-	TRBV6-1	TRBJ2-1	TGTGCCAGCAGTGAAGGCGACAATGAGCAGTTCTTC	CASSEGDNEQFF
-	-	TRBV7-9	TRBJ2-7	TGTGCCAGCAGCTACTGGTCACGGGACTACGAGCAGTACTTC	CASSYWSRDYEQYF
-	TRBD2	TRBV6-5	TRBJ2-7	TGTGCCAGCAGTTACGGCGGGAGTGGTTACGAGCAGTACTTC	CASSYGGSGYEQYF
-	TRBD1	TRBV6-5	TRBJ1-2	TGTGCCAGCAGTTACAACGACAGGGGGGCCTATGGCTACACCTTC	CASSYNDRGAYGYTF
-	-	TRBV5-4	TRBJ2-7	TGTGCCAGCAGCTCAGGCGACAGCTCCTACGAGCAGTACTTC	CASSSGDSSYEQYF
-	-	TRBV18	TRBJ1-2	TGTGCCAGCTCACCACCCGCCAGGGCCTATGGCTACACCTTC	CASSPPARAYGYTF
once	-	TRBV19	TRBJ1-2	TGTGCCAGTAGTCTAACCATTACGGATGGCTACACCTTC	CASSLTITDGYTF
-	-	TRBV19	TRBJ2-1	TGTGCCAGTAGCCCCACGGGCGGGCACTACAATGAGCAGTTCTTC	CASSPTGGHYNEQFF
few	-	TRBV7-2	TRBJ2-4	TGTGCCAGCAGCTTAGATCAGGGCGCGGAGTACTTC	CASSLDQGAEYF
-	TRBD2	TRBV4-3	TRBJ2-1	TGCGCCAGCAGCCAAGTAGCGGGAGTTAATGGTGAGCAGTTCTTC	CASSQVAGVNGEQFF
few	TRBD2	TRBV7-6	TRBJ2-2	TGTGCCAGCAGCTTAAGGACTAGCGGGACTGGCGGGGAGCTGTTTTTT	CASSLRTSGTGGELFF
-	TRBD2	TRBV5-1	TRBJ2-7	TGCGCCAGCAGCTTGATTAGCGGGAGGACCTACGAGCAGTACTTC	CASSLISGRTYEQYF
-	-	TRBV30	TRBJ1-6	TGTGCCTGGAGTCCTGGACAGAGCTCCTATAATTCACCCCTCCACTTT	CAWSPGQSSYNSPLHF
-	-	TRBV15	TRBJ2-2	TGTGCCACCAGCAGCTCCAGGGAAGTCGGGGAGCTGTTTTTT	CATSSSREVGELFF
-	-	TRBV27	TRBJ2-1	TGTGCCAGCAGTCTGTACAATGAGCAGTTCTTC	CASSLYNEQFF
-	-	TRBV7-9	TRBJ2-7	TGTGCCAGCAGCTTAGTTCACTACGAGCAGTACTTC	CASSLVHYEQYF